The clone carrying this TCR beta chain occurred many times. Its antigen is unidentified. The CDR3 spans 14 residues. CDR1 and CDR2 (germline): SGHRS, YFSETQ. The ends were cut back, 0 bases at V and 6 bases at J, with 10 bases in the middle. This sample was taken from a study of beta chain features in type 1 diabetes. Broader study findings: For patients, the naive, central memory and Treg TCRB repertoires appeared more alike than for healthy donors. All four CD4+ subsets from Type 1 diabetes patients carried moderately but significantly shorter TCRB CDR3s. Type 1 diabetes patients had VDJ junctions that carried fewer insertions and more deletions.

The whole isolated RNA underwent reverse transcription, so sequencing captured expressed TCRB transcripts. Sequenced by immunoSEQ multiplex PCR; TCRdb stores in-frame clones only, minus some. The sample holds 120,000 to 150,000 clones, around an eighth seen once. The sequencing input was central memory CD4+ T cells from blood. The clonotype was recovered from a man in his late teens or twenties with type 1 diabetes. The chain combines TRBV5-1 with TRBJ1-5; unclear D gene. CDR3 nucleotides: TGCGCCAGCAGCTTGGGACCGGAGGGTCAGCCCCAGCATTTT. Amino acid sequence: CASSLGPEGQPQHF.